This T cell receptor (beta chain) was sequenced during a study of cytomegalovirus exposure and HLA in healthy donors. Trimming cost V 3 bases and J 4 bases; bases outside gene matches: 6. CDR1 SGHTA and CDR2 FQGNSA come from the germline V gene. The CDR3 has 16 amino acids. With respect to this clone: Its specificity is not known.

In the PCR, 60 Vbeta and 13 Jbeta primers were used. Only in-frame clones appear in the TCRdb table, and some are missing; sequencing was by immunoSEQ multiplex PCR. The sample has about 170,000 clones, 75% seen once. General study points: A later analysis, which compared TCR beta chains of equal frequency, found the HLA-associated ones more clonally expanded. Prior analysis indicated that the majority of TCR beta V segments exhibited productivity approximately 90% or approximately 30% of the time. Most TCR sequences showed up rarely, but some public TCRs showed up in many donors.

The chain carries TRBV7-2 and TRBJ2-2; the match to TRBD2 covers 9 bases. The sequenced sample was PBMCs. This TCR was sampled from a woman aged 50 to 60 in good health and CMV-seropositive. CDR3 amino acids: CASSFKRGVTTGELFF. CDR3 nucleotides: TGTGCCAGCAGCTTCAAGCGGGGGGTAACCACCGGGGAGCTGTTTTTT.